Presented here are 2 T cell receptor beta chains from one specimen sequenced in a study of T cells after yellow fever vaccination. TCRdb analysed the 5' RACE reads with MiXCR anew, one entry per CDR3 protein. The table includes about 260,000 distinct CDR3 sequences, about 3.5% detected once. The source material was PBMCs, sampled 15 days after the yellow fever booster vaccination. These receptors all stem from a man aged 18 to 29 who received the YFV17D yellow fever vaccine.

This clonotype was counted many times. The V and J genes are TRBV7-2 and TRBJ2-1; D is unclear. From germline, CDR1 is SGHTA and CDR2 FQGNSA. The CDR3 is 14 amino acids. V was clipped by 2 bases and J by 4 bases, with 9 bases between them. In nucleotides, the CDR3 is TGTGCCAGCAGCTTAAGTTATCGGTACAATGAGCAGTTCTTC. Its protein is CASSLSYRYNEQFF.

This clonotype was recorded at least ten times. The J gene is TRBJ2-3, the V gene TRBV7-2, with TRBD2 matching 9 bases. Per the germline V gene, CDR1 is SGHTA and CDR2 is FQGNSA. With V trimmed by 6 bases and J by 6 bases, 4 bases remained unmatched. This CDR3 spans 13 amino acids. The CDR3 spells CASRPSGVDTQYF. The CDR3 DNA sequence: TGTGCCAGCAGGCCTAGCGGGGTTGATACGCAGTATTTT.